This TCR beta chain was sequenced for a study of response to subunit inactivated influenza vaccine. TCRdb recomputed calls from the RT-PCR reads with MiXCR, one row per CDR3 protein. The sample consists of 800,000 to 1,000,000 distinct CDR3 sequences, around 20% of them appearing once. This clonotype was seen repeatedly, ten times or more. Its specificity is unknown. Study-level points and caveats: After each seasonal influenza vaccination, few new T cells are recruited, the authors suggested.

This specimen consisted of PBMCs from blood, obtained roughly 5 days after vaccination. The receptor was derived from a man in his fifties who received an inactivated influenza vaccine.

For the CDR3, the DNA is TGTGCCAGCAGTTACCTCGCATTTCAAGAGACCCAGTACTTC. Residues: CASSYLAFQETQYF. The chain carries TRBV6-5 and TRBJ2-5; D is uncertain. The CDR3 length is 14 residues. CDR1 MNHEY and CDR2 SVGAGI come from the germline V gene. Trimming left V 2 bases short and J 2 bases short, with 9 bases between.